The 26 T cell receptor beta chains reported below all come from one sample, sequenced in a study of somatic mutations in cytotoxic T cells in rheumatoid arthritis. Some clones are missing from TCRdb's copy, which holds only in-frame ones; the method was immunoSEQ multiplex PCR. This sample has more than 5,500 clones, with approximately 81% found just once. Sequencing was carried out using CD8+ T cells sorted from blood. All receptors come from a woman in her sixties or seventies in good health.

The chain uses TRBV13 and TRBJ2-4; weak D call: TRBD1 (5 bases). Germline V lookup: CDR1 PRHDT, CDR2 FYEKMQ (reference sequence). The CDR3 has 15 amino acids. Trimming left V 0 bases short and J 6 bases short, with 12 bases between. The CDR3 loop is CASSLGQGGRNIQYF. DNA for the CDR3: TGTGCCAGCAGCTTAGGGCAGGGTGGTAGAAACATTCAGTACTTC.

The gene calls are TRBV11-2 and TRBJ2-1; unclear D gene. CDR3 length: 11 amino acids. V gave up 5 bases and J gave up 7 bases, with 6 bases separating them. Germline V gene data show CDR1 as SGHAT and CDR2 as FQNNGV. CDR3: CASSRLNEQFF. CDR3 coding DNA: TGTGCCAGCAGCCGTCTAAATGAGCAGTTCTTC.

The chain has TRBV15 and TRBJ2-1; 7 nucleotides match TRBD1. The CDR3 covers 15 residues. The J segment lost 2 bases and the V segment lost 5 bases, leaving 6 bases of the junction unmatched. The germline gives CDR1 LNHNV, CDR2 YYDKDF (reference sequence). This chain's CDR3 is CATSVRDSAYNEQFF. CDR3 DNA sequence: TGTGCCACCAGCGTCCGGGACAGTGCCTACAATGAGCAGTTCTTC. The variable domain in full, completed from reference TRBV15 and TRBJ2-1, reads DAMVIQNPRYQVTQFGKPVTLSCSQTLNHNVMYWYQQKSSQAPKLLFHYYDKDFNNEADTPDNFQSRRPNTSFCFLDIRSPGLGDTAMYLCATSVRDSAYNEQFFGPGTRLTVL.

The chain uses TRBV28 and TRBJ1-5; weak D call: TRBD1 (6 bases). Germline loops: CDR1 MDHEN, CDR2 SYDVKM. The CDR3 has 15 amino acids. Trimming removed 5 bases from V and 0 bases from J, with 11 bases in between. The CDR3 spells CASSDDRYSNQPQHF. CDR3 bases: TGTGCCAGCAGTGACGACAGGTATAGCAATCAGCCCCAGCATTTT.

The DNA of the CDR3 is TGCGCCAGCAGCTCGACTAGCGGGGGCACCTACAATGAGCAGTTCTTC. Translation gives CASSSTSGGTYNEQFF. The chain links TRBV5-1 to TRBJ2-1; 12 nucleotides match TRBD2. The CDR3 contains 16 residues. V gave up 3 bases and J gave up 2 bases; unmatched junction bases: 3. CDR1 is SGHRS, CDR2 YFSETQ, per germline.

This clone was detected once. This chain uses TRBV7-8 with TRBJ2-3; 7 nucleotides match TRBD1. Germline-derived CDR1 and CDR2 are SGHVS and FQNEAQ. CDR3 length: 17 amino acids. With 4 bases clipped from V and 3 bases from J, the junction kept 13 bases outside the gene matches. Here the CDR3 reads CASSSPLGQIFTDTQYF. The DNA for the CDR3 is TGTGCCAGCAGCTCCCCCCTGGGACAGATATTTACAGATACGCAGTATTTT.

This clone was counted once. The chain combines TRBV5-1 with TRBJ2-7; 7 nucleotides line up with TRBD1. Germline CDR1 SGHRS, CDR2 YFSETQ. The V and J ends lost 4 bases and 2 bases, in that order; junction bases with no gene match: 6. The CDR3 has 14 amino acids. The CDR3 region has the DNA TGCGCCAGCAGCCCGGAGACAGGGCCCTACGAGCAGTACTTC. Amino acids: CASSPETGPYEQYF.

This clone was observed a handful of times. A far bigger clonotype differs at one base, so this is likely a read error. V usage is TRBV28 and J usage is TRBJ2-1; TRBD2 is a possible D gene (5 bases). Trimming removed 6 bases from V and 0 bases from J, with 12 bases in between. The CDR3 covers 15 residues. Germline assignment: CDR1 MDHEN and CDR2 SYDVKM. CDR3 nucleotides: TGTGCCAGCAGGCCCGGGCGGGTCTCCTACAATGAGCAGTTCTTC. Translating gives CASRPGRVSYNEQFF.

The chain employs TRBV7-6 and TRBJ2-5; D may be TRBD2 (6 bases). The length of the CDR3 is 16 residues. The V and J ends lost 1 base and 5 bases respectively, with 17 bases between them. Germline V gene lookup returns CDR1 SGHVS and CDR2 FNYEAQ. This chain's CDR3 is CASSLGGAGLDETQYF. CDR3 nucleotide sequence: TGTGCCAGCAGCTTAGGGGGCGCGGGGTTGGACGAGACCCAGTACTTC.

The gene calls are TRBV7-9 and TRBJ2-5, with D tentatively TRBD1 (6 bases). Per germline, CDR1 SEHNR and CDR2 FQNEAQ (reference sequence). The CDR3 spans 14 residues. The ends were cut back, 3 bases at V and 2 bases at J, with 10 bases in the middle. The CDR3 protein is CASSLGALQETQYF. CDR3 bases: TGTGCCAGCAGCTTGGGGGCCTTACAAGAGACCCAGTACTTC.

This chain joins TRBV9 and TRBJ2-7; 10 nucleotides agree with TRBD2. J lost 5 bases, V lost 2 bases, and 4 bases had no gene match. This CDR3 spans 14 amino acids. Germline V gene sequence: CDR1 SGDLS, CDR2 YYNGEE. The CDR3, as DNA: TGTGCCAGCAGCGTCGCTAGCGGGAGCCACGAGCAGTACTTC. It is translated as CASSVASGSHEQYF.

V usage is TRBV28 and J usage is TRBJ2-2; D gene unclear. CDR3 size: 13 residues. The germline V gene has CDR1 MDHEN and CDR2 SYDVKM. V dropped 3 bases and J dropped 5 bases, with 7 bases sitting between them. The chain's CDR3 is CASSFRKTGELFF. The CDR3 DNA sequence: TGTGCCAGCAGTTTCAGGAAGACCGGGGAGCTGTTTTTT.

The chain links TRBV6-1 to TRBJ1-1; D gene ambiguous. CDR1 MNHNS and CDR2 SASEGT come from the germline V gene. The germline V and J ends were trimmed by 4 bases and 7 bases, with 16 bases remaining between them. The CDR3 spans 14 residues. The CDR3 is CASSGGLGTLEAFF. The DNA of the CDR3 is TGTGCCAGCAGTGGCGGCTTGGGTACACTTGAAGCTTTCTTT.

This clone was observed a few times. The V call is TRBV4-3, the J call TRBJ2-7; 7 bases match TRBD1. This CDR3 has 15 amino acids. The trim removed 3 bases at V and 0 bases at J, leaving 5 bases unmatched. Germline loops: CDR1 LGHNA, CDR2 YSLEER. In DNA, the CDR3 is TGCGCCAGCAGCCAGGGGACAGAGTACTCCTACGAGCAGTACTTC. Protein: CASSQGTEYSYEQYF.

The rearrangement joins TRBV6-5 to TRBJ1-2; D is undetermined. Trimming cost V 5 bases and J 3 bases, with 16 bases left between them. This CDR3 contains 15 residues. Germline loops: CDR1 MNHEY, CDR2 SVGAGI. The CDR3 reads CASSATSGVYYGYTF. CDR3 coding DNA: TGTGCCAGCAGTGCGACTTCCGGGGTTTACTATGGCTACACCTTC.

This chain connects TRBV28 to TRBJ1-5; D possibly corresponds to TRBD1 (6 bases). Germline CDR1 is MDHEN and CDR2 is SYDVKM. V lost 6 bases and J lost 0, with 12 bases in between. The CDR3 totals 15 residues. The CDR3 sequence is CASRGDINSNQPQHF. The CDR3 DNA reads TGTGCCAGCAGGGGGGACATCAATAGCAATCAGCCCCAGCATTTT.

The J gene is TRBJ2-5, the V gene TRBV27, with 9 bases fitting TRBD2. Germline trimming cut 4 bases from V and 5 bases from J; bases unmatched to any gene: 8. Per germline, CDR1 MNHEY and CDR2 SMNVEV (reference sequence). This CDR3 region has 15 residues. The CDR3 DNA follows: TGTGCCAGCAGTTCCATTAGCGGGGGTGGGGAGACCCAGTACTTC. This gives the protein CASSSISGGGETQYF.

The gene calls are TRBV7-6 and TRBJ1-6, with D unresolved. CDR1 and CDR2 from the germline V gene are SGHVS and FNYEAQ. The CDR3 length is 17 residues. V lost 0 bases to trimming and J lost 0 bases, with 9 bases between them. This CDR3 reads CASSLALGSSYNSPLHF. CDR3 bases: TGTGCCAGCAGCTTAGCGCTAGGGAGCTCCTATAATTCACCCCTCCACTTT.

The genes are TRBV29-1 and TRBJ2-3; D gene ambiguous. The CDR3 totals 13 residues. CDR1 and CDR2 (germline): SQVTM, ANQGSEA. Trimming stripped 1 base from V and 4 bases from J, with 9 bases between. The CDR3 DNA sequence: TGCAGCGTTGAAGGGCTCAGTGCAGATACGCAGTATTTT. Translating gives CSVEGLSADTQYF.

The V gene is TRBV15, the J gene TRBJ1-5; no clear D gene. V lost 5 bases and J 2 bases, leaving 10 bases between the germline ends. The CDR3 runs 14 residues. The germline gives CDR1 LNHNV, CDR2 YYDKDF (reference sequence). The CDR3 sequence: CATSWTSGNQPQHF. CDR3 in DNA: TGTGCCACCAGCTGGACTAGTGGCAATCAGCCCCAGCATTTT.

The genes are TRBV18 and TRBJ2-5; 8 bases agree with TRBD2. V gave up 3 bases and J gave up 5 bases; unmatched junction bases: 8. Germline-derived CDR1 and CDR2 are KGHSH and LQKENI. The CDR3 runs to 15 residues. CDR3 nucleotides: TGTGCCAGCTCACCTATGCGGGGGGCCCCGGAGACCCAGTACTTC. Its translation is CASSPMRGAPETQYF.

The chain uses TRBV6-5 and TRBJ2-7; TRBD2 aligns across 11 bases. CDR1 is MNHEY, CDR2 SVGAGI, per germline. This CDR3 spans 14 amino acids. Germline trimming cut 5 bases from V and 3 bases from J; bases unmatched to any gene: 3. The DNA for the CDR3 is TGTGCCAGCAGTCTAGCGGGAGGACACTACGAGCAGTACTTC. Its protein is CASSLAGGHYEQYF.

This rearrangement joins TRBV19 to TRBJ1-1, with D perhaps matching TRBD1 (6 bases). CDR1 is LNHDA, CDR2 SQIVND, per germline (reference sequence). This CDR3 comprises 14 residues. V was shortened by 9 bases and J by 4 bases, with 18 bases between the two germline ends. CDR3 region: CASQTTGSTTEAFF. CDR3 bases: TGTGCCAGCCAGACGACAGGCAGCACCACTGAAGCTTTCTTT.

The J gene is TRBJ2-3, the V gene TRBV27; maybe TRBD2 (5 bases). The germline gives CDR1 MNHEY, CDR2 SMNVEV (reference sequence). With 5 bases removed from V and 1 base from J, the gap between germline ends came to 10 bases. The CDR3 runs to 14 residues. CDR3: CASSPFGGTDTQYF. CDR3 bases: TGTGCCAGCAGTCCCTTCGGGGGCACAGATACGCAGTATTTT.

The CDR3 DNA sequence: TGTGCCAGCACCCCGAGGCAAACCCGCCGGGACGAGCAGTACTTC. Translation gives CASTPRQTRRDEQYF. The chain joins TRBV7-8 to TRBJ2-7; D not certain. Trimming shortened V by 7 bases and J by 5 bases, and 21 bases separated the two germline ends. Per the germline V gene, CDR1 is SGHVS and CDR2 is FQNEAQ. The CDR3 runs to 15 residues.

Concerning this clone: A far larger clone is only one base removed, so a read error is likely. Additional DNA sequences in this sample encode the identical CDR3. CDR3 nucleotide sequence: TGCGCCAGCAGCCAAGGGGGCATCGGCAACACCATATATTTT. Translation: CASSQGGIGNTIYF. The V call is TRBV4-3, the J call TRBJ1-3; TRBD1 is a possible D gene (5 bases). This CDR3 has 14 residues. Looked up from germline, CDR1 is LGHNA and CDR2 is YSLEER. V was cut by 1 base and J by 7 bases, with 11 bases left in between.